The 12 T cell receptor beta chains given below trace back to one sample, sequenced in a study of control samples from healthy donors and cancer patients. Profiling relied on immunoSEQ multiplex PCR, and the TCRdb table lists in-frame clones only, not all of them. The data show 100,000 or so clones, 86% seen once. The source material was blood. Receptor source: a woman aged 45-65 years in good health.

The rearrangement joins TRBV29-1 to TRBJ1-5, with 9 bases fitting TRBD1. The CDR3 loop spans 12 amino acids. Germline V CDR1 and CDR2: SQVTM, ANQGSEA. J gave up 4 bases and V 7 bases, and 2 bases lay outside the gene matches. The CDR3 loop reads CSAGQGNQPQHF. The DNA for the CDR3 is TGCAGCGCAGGACAGGGGAATCAGCCCCAGCATTTT.

V usage is TRBV6-2 or TRBV6-3 and J usage is TRBJ1-6, with D uncertain. Trimming shortened V by 6 bases and J by 5 bases, and 23 bases separated the two germline ends. The CDR3 covers 18 residues. Germline V gene lookup returns CDR1 MNHEY and CDR2 SVGEGT. The CDR3 loop is CASSPPPGDVSHNSPLHF. CDR3 DNA: TGTGCCAGCAGCCCTCCCCCGGGAGACGTATCTCATAATTCACCCCTCCACTTT.

The chain is built from TRBV11-3 and TRBJ2-5, with 8 bases fitting TRBD2. The CDR3 extends over 16 amino acids. CDR1 is SGHNT and CDR2 is YENEEA in the germline V gene. V was pared by 5 bases and J by 7 bases, with 15 bases of the junction left unmatched. CDR3 sequence: CASSHYEGSAGGTQYF. The CDR3 DNA follows: TGTGCCAGCAGCCATTACGAGGGGAGCGCGGGGGGGACCCAGTACTTC.

This clone was counted only a few times. V usage is TRBV15 and J usage is TRBJ1-6; D uncertain. V was shortened by 3 bases and J by 0 bases, with 6 bases between the two germline ends. Germline V gene data show CDR1 as LNHNV and CDR2 as YYDKDF (reference sequence). The CDR3 consists of 15 residues. CDR3 in amino acids: CATSRSPSYNSPLHF. For the CDR3, the DNA is TGTGCCACCAGCAGGTCTCCCTCCTATAATTCACCCCTCCACTTT.

The chain is built from TRBV12-3 or TRBV12-4 and TRBJ1-3, with a weak D call TRBD1 (5 bases). The CDR3 runs 13 residues. Trimming pared 2 bases from V and 7 bases from J, leaving 9 bases between. CDR3 loop: CASSLHRTNTIYF. The CDR3 DNA follows: TGTGCCAGCAGTTTACACAGGACCAACACCATATATTTT.

With regard to this clone: The sample carries other DNA sequences with the same CDR3. The V and J genes are TRBV27 and TRBJ2-7; D remains unclear. CDR1 is MNHEY, CDR2 SMNVEV, per germline (reference sequence). The CDR3 is made up of 9 amino acids. V was cut by 8 bases and J by 4 bases, with 3 bases left in between. CDR3 bases: TGTGCCAGCGGATACGAGCAGTACTTC. Its protein is CASGYEQYF.

The genes are TRBV6-5 and TRBJ1-5; the D is unclear. V lost 7 bases, J lost 7 bases, and 20 bases lay in between. Germline values: CDR1 MNHEY, CDR2 SVGAGI. This CDR3 contains 15 residues. CDR3 amino acids: CASTAGRAGNQPQHF. CDR3 sequence (DNA): TGTGCCAGCACCGCGGGAAGGGCAGGAAACCAGCCCCAGCATTTT.

The chain has TRBV12-3 or TRBV12-4 and TRBJ1-5, with 7 positions matching TRBD1. The CDR3 sequence is 13 residues long. The V segment lost 2 bases and the J segment 12 bases; nucleotides outside the gene matches: 7. Here the CDR3 DNA reads TGTGCCAGCAGTTTATCCAGGGGGGAGCTCCAGCATTTT. This translates into CASSLSRGELQHF.

This clone was found a few times. The genes are TRBV6-6 and TRBJ1-4, with a possible D match to TRBD1 (5 bases). The CDR3 spans 16 residues. Germline lookup yields CDR1 MNHNY and CDR2 SVGAGI (reference sequence). V was cut by 2 bases and J by 5 bases, with 15 bases left in between. CDR3: CASSYRSGRENEKLFF. The DNA for the CDR3 is TGTGCCAGCAGTTACCGGTCTGGCAGGGAGAATGAAAAACTGTTTTTT.

This clone came up once. This chain connects TRBV19 to TRBJ1-6, with a weak D call TRBD1 (6 bases). Trimming cost V 3 bases and J 6 bases, with 9 bases left between them. Germline CDR1 is LNHDA and CDR2 is SQIVND (reference sequence). CDR3 length equals 14 residues. The CDR3 DNA reads as TGTGCCAGTAGTATTGGCAGGGGTAATTCACCCCTCCACTTT. Its translation: CASSIGRGNSPLHF.

V is TRBV29-1 and J is TRBJ2-3; D is unclear. Germline loops: CDR1 SQVTM, CDR2 ANQGSEA. The CDR3 sequence is 13 residues long. Trimming shortened V by 3 bases and J by 4 bases, and 11 bases separated the two germline ends. CDR3: CSVDGSQADTQYF. The DNA for the CDR3 is TGCAGCGTTGACGGCAGTCAGGCAGATACGCAGTATTTT.

V is TRBV4-3 and J is TRBJ2-6; the D is unclear. V shed 1 base and J shed 3 bases, with 7 bases lying between them. The CDR3 runs to 15 residues. The germline gives CDR1 LGHNA, CDR2 YSLEER. CDR3 DNA: TGCGCCAGCAGCCAAGTCGTCGGTGGGGCCAACGTCCTGACTTTC. Protein: CASSQVVGGANVLTF.